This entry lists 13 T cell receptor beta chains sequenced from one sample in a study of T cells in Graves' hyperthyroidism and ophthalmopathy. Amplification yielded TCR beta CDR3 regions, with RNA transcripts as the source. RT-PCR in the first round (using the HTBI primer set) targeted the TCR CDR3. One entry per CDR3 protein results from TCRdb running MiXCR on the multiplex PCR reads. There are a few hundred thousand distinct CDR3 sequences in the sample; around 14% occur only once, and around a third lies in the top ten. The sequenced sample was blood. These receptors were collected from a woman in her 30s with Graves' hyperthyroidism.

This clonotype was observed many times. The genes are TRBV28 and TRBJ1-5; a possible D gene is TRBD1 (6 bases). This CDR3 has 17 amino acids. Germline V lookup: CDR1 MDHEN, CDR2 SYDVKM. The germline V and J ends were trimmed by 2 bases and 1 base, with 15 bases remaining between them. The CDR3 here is CASSLGIQGRSNQPQHF. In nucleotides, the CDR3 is TGTGCCAGCAGTTTAGGGATACAGGGAAGGAGCAATCAGCCCCAGCATTTT. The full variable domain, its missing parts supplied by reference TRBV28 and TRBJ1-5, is DVKVTQSSRYLVKRTGEKVFLECVQDMDHENMFWYRQDPGLGLRLIYFSYDVKMKEKGDIPEGYSVSREKKERFSLILESASTNQTSMYLCASSLGIQGRSNQPQHFGDGTRLSIL.

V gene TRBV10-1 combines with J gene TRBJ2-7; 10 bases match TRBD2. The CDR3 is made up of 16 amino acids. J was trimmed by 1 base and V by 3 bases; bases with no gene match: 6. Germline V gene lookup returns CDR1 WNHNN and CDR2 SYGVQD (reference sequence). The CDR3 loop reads CASSDGLADYSYEQYF. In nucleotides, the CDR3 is TGCGCCAGCAGTGACGGACTAGCGGACTATTCCTACGAGCAGTACTTC.

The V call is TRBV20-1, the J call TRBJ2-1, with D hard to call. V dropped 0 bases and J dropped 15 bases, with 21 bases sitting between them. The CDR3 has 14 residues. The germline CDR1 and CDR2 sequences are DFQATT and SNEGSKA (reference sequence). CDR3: CSARDPLSATYAFF. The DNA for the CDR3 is TGCAGTGCTAGAGATCCTTTGTCGGCGACCTACGCGTTCTTC.

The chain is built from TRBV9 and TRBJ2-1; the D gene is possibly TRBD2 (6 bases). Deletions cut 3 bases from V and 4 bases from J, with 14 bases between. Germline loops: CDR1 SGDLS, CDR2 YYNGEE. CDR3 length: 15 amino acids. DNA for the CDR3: TGTGCCAGCAGCGGTCCCGGGACTGGTTACAATGAGCAGTTCTTC. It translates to CASSGPGTGYNEQFF.

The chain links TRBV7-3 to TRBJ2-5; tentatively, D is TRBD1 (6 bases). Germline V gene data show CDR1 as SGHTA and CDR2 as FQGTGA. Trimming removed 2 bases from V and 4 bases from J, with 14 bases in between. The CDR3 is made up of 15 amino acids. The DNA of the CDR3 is TGTGCCAGCAGCTTAGGTCCCAGGGGCCGAGAGACCCAGTACTTC. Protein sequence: CASSLGPRGRETQYF.

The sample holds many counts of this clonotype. The CDR3: CSARASTSYEQYF. DNA of the CDR3: TGCAGTGCTAGAGCCTCGACTAGTTACGAGCAGTACTTC. This sequence joins TRBV20-1 and TRBJ2-7; D possibly corresponds to TRBD2 (6 bases). V lost 1 base, J lost 4 bases, and 11 bases lay in between. The CDR3 runs 13 residues. Germline V gives CDR1 DFQATT, CDR2 SNEGSKA (reference sequence).

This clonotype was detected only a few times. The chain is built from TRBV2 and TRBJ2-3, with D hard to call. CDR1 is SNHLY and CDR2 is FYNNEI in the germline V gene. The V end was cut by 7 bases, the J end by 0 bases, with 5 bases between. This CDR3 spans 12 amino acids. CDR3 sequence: CASKPSTDTQYF. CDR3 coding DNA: TGTGCCAGCAAACCTAGCACAGATACGCAGTATTTT.

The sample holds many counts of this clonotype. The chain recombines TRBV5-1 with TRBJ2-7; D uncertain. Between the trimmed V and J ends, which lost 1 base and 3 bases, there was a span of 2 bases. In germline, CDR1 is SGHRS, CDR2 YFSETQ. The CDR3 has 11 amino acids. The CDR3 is CASSLYYEQYF. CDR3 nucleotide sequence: TGCGCCAGCAGCTTGTACTACGAGCAGTACTTC. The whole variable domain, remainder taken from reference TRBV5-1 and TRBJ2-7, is KAGVTQTPRYLIKTRGQQVTLSCSPISGHRSVSWYQQTPGQGLQFLFEYFSETQRNKGNFPGRFSGRQFSNSRSEMNVSTLELGDSALYLCASSLYYEQYFGPGTRLTVT.

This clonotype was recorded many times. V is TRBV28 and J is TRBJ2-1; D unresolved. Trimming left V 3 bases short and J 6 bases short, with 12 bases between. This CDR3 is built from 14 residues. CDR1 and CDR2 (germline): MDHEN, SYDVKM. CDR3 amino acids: CASSFPSPRNEQFF. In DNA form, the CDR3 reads TGTGCCAGCAGTTTCCCTAGTCCTCGCAATGAGCAGTTCTTC. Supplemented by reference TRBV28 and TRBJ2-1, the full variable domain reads DVKVTQSSRYLVKRTGEKVFLECVQDMDHENMFWYRQDPGLGLRLIYFSYDVKMKEKGDIPEGYSVSREKKERFSLILESASTNQTSMYLCASSFPSPRNEQFFGPGTRLTVL.

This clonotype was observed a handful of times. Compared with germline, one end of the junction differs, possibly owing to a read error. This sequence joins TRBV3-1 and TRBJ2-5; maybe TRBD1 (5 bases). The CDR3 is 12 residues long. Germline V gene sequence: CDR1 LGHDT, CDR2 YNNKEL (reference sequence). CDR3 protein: CVSSRDQETQYF. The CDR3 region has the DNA TGTGTCAGCAGCAGGGACCAAGAGACCCAGTACTTC.

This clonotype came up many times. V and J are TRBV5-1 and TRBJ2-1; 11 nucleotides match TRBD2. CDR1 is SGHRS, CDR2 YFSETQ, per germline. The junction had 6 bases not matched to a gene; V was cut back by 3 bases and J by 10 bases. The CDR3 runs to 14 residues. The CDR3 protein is CASSSYSGRGEQFF. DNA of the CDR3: TGCGCCAGCAGCTCGTATAGCGGGAGGGGGGAGCAGTTCTTC.

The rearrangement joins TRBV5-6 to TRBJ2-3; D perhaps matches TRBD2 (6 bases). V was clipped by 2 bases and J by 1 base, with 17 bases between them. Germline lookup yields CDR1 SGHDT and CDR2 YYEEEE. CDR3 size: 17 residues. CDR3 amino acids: CASSFYVSGHGTDTQYF. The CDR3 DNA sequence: TGTGCCAGCAGCTTTTACGTCAGCGGGCATGGCACAGATACGCAGTATTTT.

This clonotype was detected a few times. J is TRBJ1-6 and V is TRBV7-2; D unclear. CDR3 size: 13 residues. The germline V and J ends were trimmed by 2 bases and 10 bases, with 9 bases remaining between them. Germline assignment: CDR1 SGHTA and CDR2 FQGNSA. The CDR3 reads CASSLSFESPLHF. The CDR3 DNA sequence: TGTGCCAGCAGCTTATCTTTTGAATCACCCCTCCACTTT.